The clone carrying this TCR beta chain was counted between two and nine times. The antigen is undetermined. Both TRBC1 and TRBC2 were covered by a beta constant-region primer of two equimolar oligonucleotides. Ligated cDNA was amplified by four rounds of PCR with nested alpha and beta constant-region primers and SP2. TCRdb fed the UMI-ligation and nested PCR reads into MiXCR, producing one record per CDR3 protein. The table shows about 22,000 distinct CDR3 sequences, with 7% to 9% occurring only once. This CDR3 has 15 amino acids. V lost 2 bases, J lost 2 bases, and 11 bases lay in between. Looked up from germline, CDR1 is SNHLY and CDR2 is FYNNEI. These data belong to a study of naive and memory T cell subsets. From the second PCR step, alpha and beta chains were amplified apart. Notes on the study in general: No ground truth validated the naive and memory repertoire findings.

The J gene is TRBJ2-3, the V gene TRBV2; D remains unclear. What was sequenced was central memory CD8+ T cells from blood. The receptor was isolated from a human donor in good health. The CDR3 bases are TGTGCCAGCAGTGAACCCGGTTCCTCCACAGATACGCAGTATTTT. As protein: CASSEPGSSTDTQYF.